The next 8 T cell receptor beta chains were all read from a single sample in a study of response to subunit inactivated influenza vaccine (dated 2018 in TCRdb). Preparation of the library involved RT-PCR. Sequencing took place on an Illumina HiSeq 2500. Using fastp trimming at Q25 and MiXCR clonotype assembly, TCRdb reanalyzed the public sequencing data and kept in-frame beta chains. Every CDR3 protein is listed once, alongside the most common genes and DNA of its rows. For this sample the table gives over 800,000 distinct CDR3 sequences, of which around 20% were detected only once. Roughly 10% of the sample lies in the top ten. Sequencing used PBMCs from blood, obtained 5 days after vaccination. The receptors were sampled from a man between 50 and 59 years old who received an inactivated influenza vaccine. Donor details come from another sample of the same person, matched by shared clones.

CDR3 DNA: TGTGCCAGCAGTTACCTACTCGCGGGGAACACTGAAGCTTTCTTT. Translated, it gives CASSYLLAGNTEAFF. The chain employs TRBV6-5 and TRBJ1-1; no clear D. CDR3 length equals 15 residues. V lost 2 bases and J lost 1, with 11 bases in between. Per germline, CDR1 MNHEY and CDR2 SVGAGI.

The rearrangement joins TRBV5-1 to TRBJ2-1, with 7 bases that match TRBD2. The CDR3 is 15 amino acids. V was pared by 6 bases and J by 0 bases, with 6 bases of the junction left unmatched. Germline assignment: CDR1 SGHRS and CDR2 YFSETQ. CDR3 amino acids: CASKFLAASYNEQFF. For the CDR3, the DNA is TGCGCCAGCAAGTTTCTAGCGGCCTCCTACAATGAGCAGTTCTTC. The full variable domain, in which reference TRBV5-1 and TRBJ2-1 provide the parts outside the CDR3, is KAGVTQTPRYLIKTRGQQVTLSCSPISGHRSVSWYQQTPGQGLQFLFEYFSETQRNKGNFPGRFSGRQFSNSRSEMNVSTLELGDSALYLCASKFLAASYNEQFFGPGTRLTVL.

This clonotype was seen repeatedly, ten times or more. The genes are TRBV24-1 and TRBJ2-2; 7 bases align to TRBD2. The germline V gene has CDR1 KGHDR and CDR2 SFDVKD. The CDR3 extends over 17 amino acids. Trimming at V came to 3 bases and at J to 4 bases, leaving 10 bases not matched to a gene. CDR3 amino acids: CATSDRGLTSITGELFF. The CDR3 DNA reads TGTGCCACCAGTGATAGGGGTCTGACTAGCATCACCGGGGAGCTGTTTTTT.

CDR3 in DNA: TGTGCCATCAGTGAGCAGGGGGCGACGAGTGGCTACACCTTC. It encodes CAISEQGATSGYTF. V is TRBV10-3 and J is TRBJ1-2; TRBD1 matches at 8 bases. The V segment lost 2 bases and the J segment 7 bases; nucleotides outside the gene matches: 6. CDR1 is ENHRY, CDR2 SYGVKD, per germline. This CDR3 is built from 14 residues.

This clonotype came up many times. This chain uses TRBV4-2 with TRBJ1-2, with TRBD1 matching over 10 bases. Germline CDR1 is LGHNA and CDR2 is YNFKEQ. This CDR3 comprises 15 residues. The ends lost 5 bases at V and 8 bases at J; junction bases unmatched: 11. The CDR3 protein is CASSGYAGTGDGYTF. CDR3 nucleotides: TGTGCCAGCAGCGGATATGCCGGGACAGGGGACGGCTACACCTTC.

The rearrangement joins TRBV7-9 to TRBJ1-1; weak D call: TRBD1 (6 bases). The CDR3 runs 15 residues. Germline assignment: CDR1 SEHNR and CDR2 FQNEAQ (reference sequence). Deletions cut 7 bases from V and 4 bases from J, with 19 bases between. CDR3 bases: TGTGCCAGCACAGGGATGGGGGGGCTGGGCACTGAAGCTTTCTTT. This translates into CASTGMGGLGTEAFF. The full variable domain, its missing parts supplied by reference TRBV7-9 and TRBJ1-1, is DTGVSQNPRHKITKRGQNVTFRCDPISEHNRLYWYRQTLGQGPEFLTYFQNEAQLEKSRLLSDRFSAERPKGSFSTLEIQRTEQGDSAMYLCASTGMGGLGTEAFFGQGTRLTVV.

A few counts support this clonotype. The rearrangement uses TRBV6-1 and TRBJ2-1; 10 bases fit TRBD1. With V trimmed by 5 bases and J by 8 bases, 12 bases remained unmatched. Germline values: CDR1 MNHNS, CDR2 SASEGT. The CDR3 is made up of 16 amino acids. The CDR3 loop is CASSSRQGARTDEQFF. Here the CDR3 DNA reads TGTGCCAGCAGTAGCAGACAGGGGGCGAGGACCGATGAGCAGTTCTTC.

Ten or more counts support this clonotype. V usage is TRBV4-3 and J usage is TRBJ2-7; the match to TRBD1 covers 8 bases. The V gene's germline CDR1 is LGHNA and CDR2 YSLEER. This CDR3 comprises 15 residues. The V segment lost 0 bases and the J segment 4 bases; nucleotides outside the gene matches: 5. For the CDR3, the DNA is TGCGCCAGCAGCCAAGAGGGGACAGGTCCTTACGAGCAGTACTTC. Protein: CASSQEGTGPYEQYF.